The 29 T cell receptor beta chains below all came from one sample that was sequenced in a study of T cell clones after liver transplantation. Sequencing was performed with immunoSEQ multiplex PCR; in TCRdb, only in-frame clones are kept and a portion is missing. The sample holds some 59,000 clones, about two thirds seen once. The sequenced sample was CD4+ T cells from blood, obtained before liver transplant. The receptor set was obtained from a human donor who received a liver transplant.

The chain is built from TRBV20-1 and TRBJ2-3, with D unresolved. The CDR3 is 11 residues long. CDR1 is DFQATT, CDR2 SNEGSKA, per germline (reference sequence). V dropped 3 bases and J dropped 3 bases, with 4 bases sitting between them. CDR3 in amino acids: CSASKTDTQYF. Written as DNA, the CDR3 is TGCAGTGCTAGTAAAACAGATACGCAGTATTTT.

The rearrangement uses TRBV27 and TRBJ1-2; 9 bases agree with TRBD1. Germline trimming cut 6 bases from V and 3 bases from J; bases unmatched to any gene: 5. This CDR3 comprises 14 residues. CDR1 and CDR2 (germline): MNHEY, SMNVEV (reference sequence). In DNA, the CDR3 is TGTGCCAGCAGAGAGGGACAGGGTGACTATGGCTACACCTTC. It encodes CASREGQGDYGYTF.

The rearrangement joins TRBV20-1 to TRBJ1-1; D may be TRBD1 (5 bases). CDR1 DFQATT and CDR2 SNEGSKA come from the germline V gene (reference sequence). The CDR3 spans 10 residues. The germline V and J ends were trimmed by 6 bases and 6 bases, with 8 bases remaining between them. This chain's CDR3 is CSAGGAEAFF. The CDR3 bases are TGCAGTGCCGGGGGAGCTGAAGCTTTCTTT.

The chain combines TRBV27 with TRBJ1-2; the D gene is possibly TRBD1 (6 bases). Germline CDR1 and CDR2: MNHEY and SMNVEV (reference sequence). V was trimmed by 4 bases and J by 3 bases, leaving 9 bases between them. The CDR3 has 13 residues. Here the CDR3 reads CASSWGRDYGYTF. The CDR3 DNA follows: TGTGCCAGCAGTTGGGGGCGCGACTATGGCTACACCTTC.

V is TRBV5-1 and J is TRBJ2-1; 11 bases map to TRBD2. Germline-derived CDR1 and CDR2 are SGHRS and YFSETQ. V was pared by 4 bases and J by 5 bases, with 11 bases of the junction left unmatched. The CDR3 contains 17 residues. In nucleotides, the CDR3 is TGCGCCAGCAGCCCTACTTCTAGCGGGGGGCTTCACAATGAGCAGTTCTTC. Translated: CASSPTSSGGLHNEQFF.

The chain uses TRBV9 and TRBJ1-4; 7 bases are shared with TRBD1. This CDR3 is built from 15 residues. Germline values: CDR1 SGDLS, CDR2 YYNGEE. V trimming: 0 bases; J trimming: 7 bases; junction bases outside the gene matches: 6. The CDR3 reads CASSVGQGVGEKLFF. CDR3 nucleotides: TGTGCCAGCAGCGTAGGCCAGGGGGTAGGTGAAAAACTGTTTTTT.

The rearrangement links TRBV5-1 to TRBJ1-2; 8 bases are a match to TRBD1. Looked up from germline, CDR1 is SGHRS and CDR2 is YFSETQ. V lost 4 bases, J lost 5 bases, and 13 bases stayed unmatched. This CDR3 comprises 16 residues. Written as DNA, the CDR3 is TGCGCCAGCAGCGGCGGGGGACAGGATAGAGGGTATGGCTACACCTTC. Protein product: CASSGGGQDRGYGYTF.

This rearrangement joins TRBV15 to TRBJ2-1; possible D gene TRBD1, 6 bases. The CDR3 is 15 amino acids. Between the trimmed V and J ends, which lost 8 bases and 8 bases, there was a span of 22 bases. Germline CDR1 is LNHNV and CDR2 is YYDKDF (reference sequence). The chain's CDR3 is CATDEIWGLGDEQFF. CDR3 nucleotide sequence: TGTGCCACCGACGAGATCTGGGGGCTAGGCGATGAGCAGTTCTTC.

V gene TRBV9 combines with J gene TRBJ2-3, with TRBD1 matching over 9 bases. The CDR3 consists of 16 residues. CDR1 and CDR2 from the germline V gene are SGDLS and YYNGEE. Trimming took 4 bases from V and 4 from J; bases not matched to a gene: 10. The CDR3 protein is CASSPTGTGYADTQYF. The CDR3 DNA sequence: TGTGCCAGCAGCCCTACTGGGACAGGGTACGCAGATACGCAGTATTTT.

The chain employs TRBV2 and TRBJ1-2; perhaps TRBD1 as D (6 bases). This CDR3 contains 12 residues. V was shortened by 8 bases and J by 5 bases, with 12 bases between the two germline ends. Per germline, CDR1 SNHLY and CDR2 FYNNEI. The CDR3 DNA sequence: TGTGCCAGCGGATTGACAGGATATGGCTACACCTTC. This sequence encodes CASGLTGYGYTF.

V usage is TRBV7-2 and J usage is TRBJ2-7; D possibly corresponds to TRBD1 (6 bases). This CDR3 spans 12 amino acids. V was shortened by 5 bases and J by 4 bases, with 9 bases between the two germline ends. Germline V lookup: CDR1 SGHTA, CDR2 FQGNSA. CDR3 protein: CASSSTGYEQYF. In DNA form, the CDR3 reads TGTGCCAGCAGCAGTACAGGGTACGAGCAGTACTTC.

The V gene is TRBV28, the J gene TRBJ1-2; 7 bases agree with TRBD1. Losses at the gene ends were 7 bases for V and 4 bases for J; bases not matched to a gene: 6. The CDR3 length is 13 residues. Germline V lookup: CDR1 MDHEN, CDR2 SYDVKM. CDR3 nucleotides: TGTGCCAGCACCTCAGGGGGTGGCTATGGCTACACCTTC. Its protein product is CASTSGGGYGYTF.

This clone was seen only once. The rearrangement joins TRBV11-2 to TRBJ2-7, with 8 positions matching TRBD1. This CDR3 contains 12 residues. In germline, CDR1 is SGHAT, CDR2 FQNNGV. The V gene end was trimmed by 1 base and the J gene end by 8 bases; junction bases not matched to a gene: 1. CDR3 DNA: TGTGCCAGCAGCTTAGGGGACAGGAAGCAGTACTTC. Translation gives CASSLGDRKQYF.

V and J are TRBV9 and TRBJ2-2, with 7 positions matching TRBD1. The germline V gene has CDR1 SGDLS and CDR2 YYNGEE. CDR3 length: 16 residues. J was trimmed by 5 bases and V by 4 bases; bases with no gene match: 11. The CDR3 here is CASSIRQGGSTGELFF. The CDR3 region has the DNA TGTGCCAGCAGCATACGACAAGGGGGCTCGACCGGGGAGCTGTTTTTT.

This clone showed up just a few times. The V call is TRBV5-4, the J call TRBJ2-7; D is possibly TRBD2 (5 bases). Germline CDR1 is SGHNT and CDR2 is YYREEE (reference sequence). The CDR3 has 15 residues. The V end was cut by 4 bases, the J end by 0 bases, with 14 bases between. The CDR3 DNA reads TGTGCCAGCAGCAGCGGCAGCTCTATCTCCTACGAGCAGTACTTC. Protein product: CASSSGSSISYEQYF.

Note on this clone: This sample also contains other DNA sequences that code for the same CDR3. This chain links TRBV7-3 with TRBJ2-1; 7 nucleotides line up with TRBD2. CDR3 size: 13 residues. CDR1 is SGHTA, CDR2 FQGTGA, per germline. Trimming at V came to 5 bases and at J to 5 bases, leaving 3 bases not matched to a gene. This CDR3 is CASSPGGNNEQFF. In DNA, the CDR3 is TGTGCCAGCAGCCCGGGGGGAAACAATGAGCAGTTCTTC.

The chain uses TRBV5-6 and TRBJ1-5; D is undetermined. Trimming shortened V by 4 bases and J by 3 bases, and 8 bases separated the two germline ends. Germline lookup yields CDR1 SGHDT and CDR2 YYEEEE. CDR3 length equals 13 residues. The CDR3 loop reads CASSAGVNQPQHF. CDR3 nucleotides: TGTGCCAGCAGCGCCGGGGTCAATCAGCCCCAGCATTTT.

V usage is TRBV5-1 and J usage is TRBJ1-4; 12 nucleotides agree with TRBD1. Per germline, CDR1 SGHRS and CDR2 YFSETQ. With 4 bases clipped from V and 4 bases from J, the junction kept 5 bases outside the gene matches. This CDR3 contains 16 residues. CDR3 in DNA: TGCGCCAGCAGCCCGGGACAGGGGGCACTTAATGAAAAACTGTTTTTT. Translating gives CASSPGQGALNEKLFF.

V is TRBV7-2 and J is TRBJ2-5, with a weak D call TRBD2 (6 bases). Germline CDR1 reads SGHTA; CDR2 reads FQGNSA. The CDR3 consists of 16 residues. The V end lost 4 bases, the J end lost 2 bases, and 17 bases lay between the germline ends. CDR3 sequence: CASSWAGSNDQETQYF. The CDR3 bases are TGTGCCAGCAGCTGGGCGGGGAGCAACGATCAAGAGACCCAGTACTTC.

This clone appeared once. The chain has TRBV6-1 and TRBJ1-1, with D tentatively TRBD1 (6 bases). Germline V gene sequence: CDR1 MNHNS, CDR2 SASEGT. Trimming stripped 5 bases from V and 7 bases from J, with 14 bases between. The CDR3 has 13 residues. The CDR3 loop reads CASSQGPVSEAFF. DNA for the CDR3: TGTGCCAGCAGTCAGGGGCCAGTTAGTGAAGCTTTCTTT.

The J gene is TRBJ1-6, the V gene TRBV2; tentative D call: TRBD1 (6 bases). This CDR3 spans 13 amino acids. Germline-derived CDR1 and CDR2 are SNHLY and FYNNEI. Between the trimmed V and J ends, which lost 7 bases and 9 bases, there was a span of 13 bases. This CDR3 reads CASNVQGFSPLHF. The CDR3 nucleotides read TGTGCCAGCAACGTACAGGGATTTTCACCCCTCCACTTT.

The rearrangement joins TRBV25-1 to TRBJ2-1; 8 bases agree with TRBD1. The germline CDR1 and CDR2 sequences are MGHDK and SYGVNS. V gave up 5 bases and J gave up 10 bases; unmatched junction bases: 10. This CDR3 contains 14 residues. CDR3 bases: TGTGCCAGCAGTCGGACCACAGGGGGTAAGGAGCAGTTCTTC. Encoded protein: CASSRTTGGKEQFF.

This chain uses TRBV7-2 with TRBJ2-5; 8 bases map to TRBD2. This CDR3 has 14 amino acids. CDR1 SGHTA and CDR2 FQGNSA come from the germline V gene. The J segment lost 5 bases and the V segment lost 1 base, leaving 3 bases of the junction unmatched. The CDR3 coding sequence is TGTGCCAGCAGCTTAGTGGGACTAGGGGAGACCCAGTACTTC. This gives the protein CASSLVGLGETQYF. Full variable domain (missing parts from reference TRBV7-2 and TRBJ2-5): GAGVSQSPSNKVTEKGKDVELRCDPISGHTALYWYRQSLGQGLEFLIYFQGNSAPDKSGLPSDRFSAERTGGSVSTLTIQRTQQEDSAVYLCASSLVGLGETQYFGPGTRLLVL.

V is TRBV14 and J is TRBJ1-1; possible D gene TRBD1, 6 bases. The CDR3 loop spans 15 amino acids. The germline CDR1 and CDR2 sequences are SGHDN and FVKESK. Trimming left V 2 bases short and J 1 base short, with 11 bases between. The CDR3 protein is CASSQLGHQNTEAFF. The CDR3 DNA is TGTGCCAGCAGCCAATTGGGACACCAGAACACTGAAGCTTTCTTT.

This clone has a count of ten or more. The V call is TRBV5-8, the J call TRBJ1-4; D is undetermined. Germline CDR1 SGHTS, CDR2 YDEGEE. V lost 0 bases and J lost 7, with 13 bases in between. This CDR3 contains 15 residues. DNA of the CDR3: TGTGCCAGCAGCTTGGAGCCTAGAAGAGGTGAAAAACTGTTTTTT. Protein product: CASSLEPRRGEKLFF.

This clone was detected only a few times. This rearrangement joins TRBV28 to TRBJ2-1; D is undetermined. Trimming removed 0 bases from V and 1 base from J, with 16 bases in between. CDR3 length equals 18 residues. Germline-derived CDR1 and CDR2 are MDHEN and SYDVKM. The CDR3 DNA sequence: TGTGCCAGCAGTTTATGGGCGGTTCGGCCCGCGTCCTACAATGAGCAGTTCTTC. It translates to CASSLWAVRPASYNEQFF.

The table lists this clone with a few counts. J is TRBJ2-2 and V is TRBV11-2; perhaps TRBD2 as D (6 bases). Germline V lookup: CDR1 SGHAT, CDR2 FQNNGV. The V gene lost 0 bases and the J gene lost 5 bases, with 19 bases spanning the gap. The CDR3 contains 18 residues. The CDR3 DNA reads TGTGCCAGCAGCTTAGAAAGGACGGGACTCCCGAGGACCGGGGAGCTGTTTTTT. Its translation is CASSLERTGLPRTGELFF.

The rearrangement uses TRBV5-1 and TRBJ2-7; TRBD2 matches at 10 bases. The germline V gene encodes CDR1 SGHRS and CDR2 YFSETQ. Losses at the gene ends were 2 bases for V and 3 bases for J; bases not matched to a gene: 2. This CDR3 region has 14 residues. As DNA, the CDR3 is TGCGCCAGCAGCTTAGCGGGGGGGTTCTACGAGCAGTACTTC. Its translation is CASSLAGGFYEQYF. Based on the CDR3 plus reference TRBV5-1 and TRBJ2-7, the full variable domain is KAGVTQTPRYLIKTRGQQVTLSCSPISGHRSVSWYQQTPGQGLQFLFEYFSETQRNKGNFPGRFSGRQFSNSRSEMNVSTLELGDSALYLCASSLAGGFYEQYFGPGTRLTVT.

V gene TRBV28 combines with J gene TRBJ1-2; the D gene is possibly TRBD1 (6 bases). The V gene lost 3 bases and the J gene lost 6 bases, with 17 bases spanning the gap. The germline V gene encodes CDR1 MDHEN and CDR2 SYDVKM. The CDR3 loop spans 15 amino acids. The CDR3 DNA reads TGTGCCAGCAGTTTTAACGAAAGGGGGAGGGATGGCTACACCTTC. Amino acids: CASSFNERGRDGYTF.